The clone carrying this TCR beta chain was picked up a small number of times. Its antigen is not known. The sample originates from a study of response to subunit inactivated influenza vaccine. MiXCR, applied by TCRdb to the RT-PCR reads, yields one record per CDR3 protein. The sample holds 500,000 to 600,000 distinct CDR3 sequences, 7.6% seen once. Study results and limitations: Authors suggested each seasonal influenza vaccination recruits few new T cells.

The TCR comes from a man aged 50 to 69 who received an inactivated influenza vaccine. The sequencing used PBMCs from blood, collected around 25 months after vaccination.

The CDR3 protein is CSANLQGLTREKLFF. In nucleotides, the CDR3 is TGCAGTGCTAATCTACAGGGGCTAACCCGTGAAAAACTGTTTTTT. The J gene is TRBJ1-4, the V gene TRBV20-1, with 7 bases identical to TRBD1. V lost 4 bases and J lost 7; bases outside the gene matches: 12. Germline V gives CDR1 DFQATT, CDR2 SNEGSKA (reference sequence). This CDR3 has 15 amino acids.